The next 7 T cell receptor beta chains were all read from a single sample in a study of cytomegalovirus exposure and HLA in healthy donors (TCRdb year 2017). The library was obtained by the immunoSEQ multiplex PCR assay. The multiplex PCR relied on a mix of 60 forward primers for TCR Vbeta segments and 13 reverse primers for TCR Jbeta segments. The immuneACCESS repertoire file appears here via TCRdb, limited to in-frame rearrangements. These files lack a portion of the clones; in checked studies, under half of the deficit traces to unresolved V genes, and the cause of the others is not known. The sample profile shows 30,000 to 40,000 clones; almost 70% of them were found once. Of the sample, about 6% is held by the ten largest clones. Input material: PBMCs. The receptor set was obtained from a man aged 25-45 years in good health and CMV-seronegative.

The chain couples TRBV4-3 to TRBJ1-1, with 7 positions matching TRBD1. Germline V gene lookup returns CDR1 LGHNA and CDR2 YSLEER. V dropped 3 bases and J dropped 3; count of bases not matched to a gene: 16. The CDR3 totals 18 residues. In DNA, the CDR3 is TGCGCCAGCAGCCACAGAGTCACTTCCCCAGGGGGTGACACTGAAGCTTTCTTT. Translation: CASSHRVTSPGGDTEAFF.

The chain has TRBV6-1 and TRBJ1-1; 8 nucleotides match TRBD1. V was clipped by 5 bases and J by 4 bases; unmatched bases: 9. Germline loops: CDR1 MNHNS, CDR2 SASEGT. The CDR3 has 15 amino acids. CDR3 bases: TGTGCCAGCAGTAAACAGGGGGTTAAGGCCACTGAAGCTTTCTTT. Translating gives CASSKQGVKATEAFF.

This clone occurred once. Here the CDR3 reads CASSEREQAMNTEAFF. The CDR3 DNA follows: TGCGCCAGCAGTGAGAGGGAGCAGGCTATGAACACTGAAGCTTTCTTT. This sequence joins TRBV10-2 and TRBJ1-1; no clear D gene. CDR3 size: 16 residues. Trimming removed 2 bases from V and 0 bases from J, with 13 bases in between. Germline V gene data show CDR1 as WSHSY and CDR2 as SAAADI.

In DNA form, the CDR3 reads TGCGCCAGCAGCCGGGAGGGGGACCCGAACACCGGGGAGCTGTTTTTT. Its protein product is CASSREGDPNTGELFF. The rearrangement links TRBV5-1 to TRBJ2-2; 8 bases agree with TRBD2. CDR1 SGHRS and CDR2 YFSETQ come from the germline V gene. V lost 4 bases and J lost 0; bases outside the gene matches: 5. The CDR3 has 16 residues. The full variable domain, its missing parts supplied by reference TRBV5-1 and TRBJ2-2, is KAGVTQTPRYLIKTRGQQVTLSCSPISGHRSVSWYQQTPGQGLQFLFEYFSETQRNKGNFPGRFSGRQFSNSRSEMNVSTLELGDSALYLCASSREGDPNTGELFFGEGSRLTVL.

This clone was detected a few times. The V call is TRBV5-4, the J call TRBJ1-2; D gene uncertain. The CDR3 runs 13 residues. Looked up from germline, CDR1 is SGHNT and CDR2 is YYREEE (reference sequence). The V and J ends lost 4 bases and 7 bases respectively, with 14 bases between them. CDR3 protein: CASSPPGYGGYTF. In nucleotides, the CDR3 is TGTGCCAGCAGCCCCCCGGGATATGGTGGCTACACCTTC.

This sequence joins TRBV18 and TRBJ2-5; 7 bases match TRBD2. Trimming cost V 6 bases and J 1 base; bases outside gene matches: 8. CDR1 and CDR2 (germline): KGHSH, LQKENI. This CDR3 has 15 residues. The CDR3 region has the DNA TGTGCCAGCTCCAGACAAGCGGGGCGCCAAGAGACCCAGTACTTC. Translating gives CASSRQAGRQETQYF.

V is TRBV28 and J is TRBJ2-7; D might be TRBD2 (6 bases). CDR3 length: 15 residues. Germline V gene data show CDR1 as MDHEN and CDR2 as SYDVKM. V lost 2 bases to trimming and J lost 3 bases, with 14 bases between them. The CDR3 here is CASSLSPKRVYEQYF. The CDR3 region has the DNA TGTGCCAGCAGTTTAAGTCCAAAGCGGGTCTACGAGCAGTACTTC.